These T cell receptor beta chains were read from a single sample in a study of chemoradiotherapy in HPV16-positive cancers. Generated by immunoSEQ multiplex PCR, the TCRdb table keeps only in-frame clones and is missing some. The table lists fewer than 25,000 clones, roughly 92% of them singletons, with roughly 17% in the top ten. The starting material was blood, obtained from a patient who underwent chemoradiotherapy. The receptors come from a human donor with HPV-associated anogenital cancer. Each CDR3 is given with its conserved first and last residue. The D gene is left open where the match is weak. Expanded clones are given a class, and other clones once, few, many or no size at all.

TRBV4-2	few	TRBJ2-2	NA	TGTGCCAGCAGCCAAACAGGGCTAGGCACCGGGGAGCTGTTTTTT	CASSQTGLGTGELFF
TRBV7-9	NA	TRBJ2-7	NA	TGTGCCAGCAGCTTCGATATGGCAGGGAGCGAGCAGTACTTC	CASSFDMAGSEQYF
TRBV19	NA	TRBJ1-1	NA	TGTGCCAGTAGTATTAGGGGGTTTAGTGGGAACACTGAAGCTTTCTTT	CASSIRGFSGNTEAFF
TRBV27	NA	TRBJ1-4	NA	TGTGCCAGCGGACCTCAGGGGAATAATGAAAAACTGTTTTTT	CASGPQGNNEKLFF
TRBV11-2	NA	TRBJ1-2	NA	TGTGCCAGCAGCACTCAATCGGGCCGCGCTAACTATGGCTACACCTTC	CASSTQSGRANYGYTF
TRBV7-9	NA	TRBJ2-1	NA	TGTGCCAGCAGCGGGGTTTCCCATTGGGATGAGCAGTTCTTC	CASSGVSHWDEQFF
TRBV7-3	NA	TRBJ2-3	TRBD2	TGTGCCAGCAGCACCTATAGCGGGGGCACAGATACGCAGTATTTT	CASSTYSGGTDTQYF
TRBV15	NA	TRBJ1-2	NA	TGTGCCACCAGCAGAACTAAAGCGGTCCGGGGGCGAGACTATGGCTACACCTTC	CATSRTKAVRGRDYGYTF
TRBV19	NA	TRBJ1-5	NA	TGTGCCAGTAGTAGGGGGGGGAGCAATCAGCCCCAGCATTTT	CASSRGGSNQPQHF
TRBV19	once	TRBJ1-5	NA	TGTGCCAGTAGTACGGACAGAAGCAATCAGCCCCAGCATTTT	CASSTDRSNQPQHF
TRBV7-9	NA	TRBJ1-1	NA	TGTGCCAGCAGCTTAGTTGGGGCGGTGAACACTGAAGCTTTCTTT	CASSLVGAVNTEAFF
TRBV6-6	NA	TRBJ2-3	TRBD2	TGTGCCAGCAGTAGCGGGAGGAACACAGATACGCAGTATTTT	CASSSGRNTDTQYF
TRBV18	NA	TRBJ2-2	TRBD2	TGTGCCAGCTCATCGGGACTAGCGAGGAACACCGGGGAGCTGTTTTTT	CASSSGLARNTGELFF
TRBV11-3	few	TRBJ2-7	NA	TGTGCCAGCAGCTTCGGTCAGGCGTCTAGCGAGCAGTACTTC	CASSFGQASSEQYF
TRBV19	NA	TRBJ2-3	NA	TGTGCCAGTAGCAAGGGTAGGGGCACAGATACGCAGTATTTT	CASSKGRGTDTQYF
TRBV9	NA	TRBJ1-2	TRBD1	TGTGCCAGCAGCGTAGATCGGGACAGGGGTTGGTATGGCTACACCTTC	CASSVDRDRGWYGYTF
TRBV18	NA	TRBJ1-2	NA	TGTGCCAGCTCACCACGAGGCAGAAGTACAGTAGAGGGTTTGAGCTACACCTTC	CASSPRGRSTVEGLSYTF
TRBV5-6	NA	TRBJ1-2	TRBD1	TGTGCCAGCAGCTTGGTCGGGACAGCCCGACCTCCCTATGGCTACACCTTC	CASSLVGTARPPYGYTF
TRBV11-1	NA	TRBJ1-1	TRBD1	TGTGCCAGCAGCTTACAGGGGGCCGTAACTGAAGCTTTCTTT	CASSLQGAVTEAFF
TRBV7-9	few	TRBJ2-7	TRBD1	TGTGCCAGCAGCTTCGAGGGGGCGGGTGACGAGCAGTACTTC	CASSFEGAGDEQYF
TRBV4-1	NA	TRBJ1-2	TRBD1	TGCGCCAGCAGCCTTCTCTATACAGGGGTAAAAAACTATGGCTACACCTTC	CASSLLYTGVKNYGYTF
TRBV28	few	TRBJ2-6	TRBD2	TGTGCCAGCAGCCGACCCGGACTAGCGGGAGATCAGAAAGGTGGGGCCAACGTCCTGACTTTC	CASSRPGLAGDQKGGANVLTF
TRBV7-8	NA	TRBJ1-1	TRBD1	TGTGCCAGCACCAGGGGACAGGGGACCACTGAAGCTTTCTTT	CASTRGQGTTEAFF
TRBV5-1	NA	TRBJ2-7	NA	TGCGCCAGCAGCTTGGATGCTAGCATTAGCGGCGGGCACTTC	CASSLDASISGGHF
TRBV9	NA	TRBJ2-3	NA	TGTGCCAGCACCGCGGGTATAGGGACAGATACGCAGTATTTT	CASTAGIGTDTQYF
TRBV28	NA	TRBJ2-2	TRBD1	TGTGCCAGCAGTTTATACAACCCGGGACAGCCGTTTTTT	CASSLYNPGQPFF
TRBV6-6	NA	TRBJ2-5	TRBD2	TGTGCCAGTACTAGCGGAGCGGGGGAGACCCAGTACTTC	CASTSGAGETQYF
TRBV9	NA	TRBJ2-2	TRBD1	TGTGCCAGCAGCGCCCCCGGGACAGGGGTGAACACCGGGGAGCTGTTTTTT	CASSAPGTGVNTGELFF
TRBV7-9	NA	TRBJ2-5	TRBD2	TGTGCCAGCAGCTTAACGGGGCGGGAGCAGACCCAGTACTTC	CASSLTGREQTQYF
TRBV9	NA	TRBJ2-2	NA	TGTGCCAGCAGCGTTTCCACGAACACCGGGGAGCTGTTTTTT	CASSVSTNTGELFF
TRBV4-3	NA	TRBJ2-7	TRBD1	TGCGCCAGCAGCCAACGACAGGGGATAACCTACGAGCAGTACTTC	CASSQRQGITYEQYF